These 20 T cell receptor beta chains came from one sample sequenced in a study of cytomegalovirus exposure and HLA in healthy donors (dated by TCRdb to between 2016 and 2019). The library was built by means of the immunoSEQ multiplex PCR assay. A mixture of 60 forward primers for TCR Vbeta segments and 13 reverse primers for TCR Jbeta segments was used in the multiplex PCR. Drawn from immuneACCESS, this table holds only the in-frame rearrangements with V and J called that TCRdb kept. Clones are partly lost; checked studies trace under half to an unresolved V gene and leave the rest unexplained. This sample lists around 94,000 clones; about 74% were detected once. The ten biggest clones cover roughly 9.3% of the sample. Material: PBMCs. These receptors came from a male donor in good health and CMV-seropositive.

J is TRBJ2-1 and V is TRBV6-4, with 11 bases that match TRBD2. The CDR3 spans 15 residues. V was clipped by 4 bases and J by 7 bases; unmatched bases: 6. Per the germline V gene, CDR1 is MRHNA and CDR2 is SNTAGT. The CDR3 protein is CASSVLAGEINEQFF. The DNA for the CDR3 is TGTGCCAGCAGTGTACTAGCGGGAGAAATAAATGAGCAGTTCTTC.

This chain joins TRBV28 and TRBJ2-7; tentatively, D is TRBD2 (5 bases). The CDR3 contains 14 residues. Deletions cut 6 bases from V and 4 bases from J, with 16 bases between. Germline V lookup: CDR1 MDHEN, CDR2 SYDVKM. The CDR3 bases are TGTGCCAGCAGCTTCGGGATAGCCTGGTACGAGCAGTACTTC. Encoded protein: CASSFGIAWYEQYF.

The genes are TRBV19 and TRBJ2-3, with a possible D match to TRBD2 (5 bases). CDR1 and CDR2 from the germline V gene are LNHDA and SQIVND (reference sequence). V dropped 10 bases and J dropped 0 bases, with 17 bases sitting between them. The CDR3 is 15 amino acids. The CDR3 spells CATAHRERSTDTQYF. DNA for the CDR3: TGTGCCACCGCACACCGGGAACGGAGCACAGATACGCAGTATTTT.

The V call is TRBV7-9, the J call TRBJ2-6; 12 nucleotides align to TRBD1. The germline gives CDR1 SEHNR, CDR2 FQNEAQ (reference sequence). V was pared by 1 base and J by 4 bases, with 8 bases of the junction left unmatched. The CDR3 length is 19 residues. CDR3 in amino acids: CASSLGSGQGASGANVLTF. CDR3 nucleotides: TGTGCCAGCAGCTTAGGTTCGGGACAGGGGGCTTCAGGGGCCAACGTCCTGACTTTC.

This clone was detected only a few times. The rearrangement links TRBV7-9 to TRBJ1-2; D ambiguous. The germline gives CDR1 SEHNR, CDR2 FQNEAQ (reference sequence). The V end was cut by 5 bases, the J end by 3 bases, with 28 bases between. The CDR3 totals 19 residues. Here the CDR3 reads CASSIEVASVFLEDYGYTF. The CDR3 DNA is TGTGCCAGCAGCATCGAAGTTGCGTCTGTCTTTTTGGAGGACTATGGCTACACCTTC.

This rearrangement joins TRBV7-3 to TRBJ2-1, with 8 bases matching TRBD1. Germline CDR1 SGHTA, CDR2 FQGTGA. V was pared by 4 bases and J by 6 bases, with 2 bases of the junction left unmatched. The CDR3 consists of 13 residues. CDR3 residues: CASSSDRGNEQFF. The CDR3 DNA sequence: TGTGCCAGCAGCTCAGACAGGGGCAATGAGCAGTTCTTC.

The chain is built from TRBV5-1 and TRBJ2-1; TRBD2 matches 9 bases. V gave up 6 bases and J gave up 0 bases; unmatched junction bases: 7. The CDR3 covers 16 residues. Germline V gene sequence: CDR1 SGHRS, CDR2 YFSETQ. CDR3: CASIELAGSSYNEQFF. CDR3 sequence (DNA): TGCGCCAGCATTGAGCTAGCGGGAAGCTCCTACAATGAGCAGTTCTTC.

The genes are TRBV7-9 and TRBJ1-1, with 7 bases fitting TRBD1. The CDR3 runs to 15 residues. Trimming removed 5 bases from V and 1 base from J; junction bases left unmatched: 7. CDR1 SEHNR and CDR2 FQNEAQ come from the germline V gene (reference sequence). Written as DNA, the CDR3 is TGTGCCAGCAGCCCTTCCTGGACAGGGAACACTGAAGCTTTCTTT. Translating it yields CASSPSWTGNTEAFF.

Regarding this clone: Its ends do not fully match the called genes, so a read error is possible. The chain links TRBV7-9 to TRBJ2-7; 10 positions agree with TRBD1. The germline CDR1 and CDR2 sequences are SEHNR and FQNEAQ (reference sequence). The length of the CDR3 is 16 residues. CDR3 sequence reads: CASSHPDRGDQYEHYF. In nucleotides, the CDR3 is TGTGCCAGCAGCCATCCGGACAGGGGGGATCAGTACGAGCACTACTTC.

The rearrangement uses TRBV19 and TRBJ2-7; the match to TRBD1 covers 9 bases. Germline loops: CDR1 LNHDA, CDR2 SQIVND (reference sequence). The CDR3 sequence is 13 residues long. V was clipped by 4 bases and J by 3 bases; unmatched bases: 1. The CDR3 loop is CASSTGQGYEQYF. CDR3 nucleotide sequence: TGTGCCAGTAGTACGGGACAGGGCTACGAGCAGTACTTC.

A few counts support this clone. J is TRBJ2-7 and V is TRBV9, with a weak D call TRBD2 (5 bases). V lost 0 bases and J 5 bases, leaving 12 bases between the germline ends. In germline, CDR1 is SGDLS, CDR2 YYNGEE. CDR3 length equals 14 residues. The CDR3 DNA follows: TGTGCCAGCAGCGTAGATCCGGGGTCGAACGAGCAGTACTTC. It specifies CASSVDPGSNEQYF.

The CDR3 loop is CASSLASRESSQYF. The DNA of the CDR3 is TGCGCCAGCAGCTTGGCTTCTCGGGAGAGTTCCCAGTACTTC. J is TRBJ2-5 and V is TRBV5-1; TRBD2 might be the D (6 bases). This CDR3 contains 14 residues. V dropped 0 bases and J dropped 9 bases, with 15 bases sitting between them. Per germline, CDR1 SGHRS and CDR2 YFSETQ.

The chain carries TRBV7-2 and TRBJ2-5; 8 bases agree with TRBD2. The CDR3 is 15 residues long. The V gene's germline CDR1 is SGHTA and CDR2 FQGNSA. Trimming took 7 bases from V and 5 from J; bases not matched to a gene: 12. DNA for the CDR3: TGTGCCAGCAATCTAGCGGGCAACGCGCAGGAGACCCAGTACTTC. Its protein product is CASNLAGNAQETQYF.

The chain couples TRBV7-8 to TRBJ2-1; D ambiguous. The CDR3 loop spans 14 amino acids. The V and J ends lost 5 bases and 7 bases respectively, with 15 bases between them. Germline-derived CDR1 and CDR2 are SGHVS and FQNEAQ. In nucleotides, the CDR3 is TGTGCCAGCAGCCTTGTGTTGGCTTTGAATGAGCAGTTCTTC. It is translated as CASSLVLALNEQFF.

This clone was found once. The V and J genes are TRBV29-1 and TRBJ2-5, with TRBD1 matching 8 bases. The tail of the sequence fits TRBJ2-7 better, so the J call may be wrong. The CDR3 runs to 16 residues. Germline CDR1 SQVTM, CDR2 ANQGSEA. CDR3 residues: CSVEGTGTGNEYEQYF. DNA of the CDR3: TGCAGCGTTGAAGGCACCGGGACAGGCAACGAGTACGAGCAGTACTTC.

The chain uses TRBV7-2 and TRBJ1-2; 7 nucleotides align to TRBD1. V shed 1 base, J shed 8 bases, and the junction held 13 bases outside the gene matches. The CDR3 is 16 amino acids. In germline, CDR1 is SGHTA, CDR2 FQGNSA. CDR3 in DNA: TGTGCCAGCAGCTTAGACTTCAACAGGGGTTTGGAGGGCTACACCTTC. Translation: CASSLDFNRGLEGYTF.

This chain connects TRBV5-4 to TRBJ1-1; D remains unclear. Looked up from germline, CDR1 is SGHNT and CDR2 is YYREEE (reference sequence). This CDR3 region has 14 residues. Trimming removed 2 bases at V and 0 bases at J, with 8 bases between. CDR3 nucleotides: TGTGCCAGCAGCTTCACAACAATGAACACTGAAGCTTTCTTT. Translated, it gives CASSFTTMNTEAFF.

This clone has a handful of counts. The V gene is TRBV7-2, the J gene TRBJ1-2; the match to TRBD1 covers 9 bases. This CDR3 is built from 14 residues. In germline, CDR1 is SGHTA, CDR2 FQGNSA. The J segment lost 4 bases and the V segment lost 5 bases, leaving 5 bases of the junction unmatched. The CDR3 DNA sequence: TGTGCCAGCAGCCCGGGACAGGGCGGCTATGGCTACACCTTC. Translating gives CASSPGQGGYGYTF.

This clone is a singleton in its sample. The chain links TRBV6-4 to TRBJ2-1; TRBD2 aligns across 7 bases. The V segment lost 4 bases and the J segment 4 bases; nucleotides outside the gene matches: 7. There are 15 residues in the CDR3. The germline V gene encodes CDR1 MRHNA and CDR2 SNTAGT. The CDR3 protein is CASSAGPGGYNEQFF. CDR3 bases: TGTGCCAGCAGTGCTGGGCCGGGGGGATACAATGAGCAGTTCTTC.

V usage is TRBV10-3 and J usage is TRBJ1-6; D is perhaps TRBD1 (5 bases). The CDR3 is 15 amino acids. With 4 bases removed from V and 9 bases from J, the gap between germline ends came to 16 bases. The germline CDR1 and CDR2 sequences are ENHRY and SYGVKD. The CDR3 DNA reads TGTGCCATCAGTGCGGTTGGGAGGCAGGGTTCACCCCTCCACTTT. This translates into CAISAVGRQGSPLHF.